Each of the 7 T cell receptor beta chains below was sequenced from the same sample in a study of T cell responses to AZD1222 COVID-19 vaccine. Sequencing was performed with immunoSEQ multiplex PCR; in TCRdb, only in-frame clones are kept and a portion is missing. The table has approximately 210,000 clones, about 94% seen once. The material was peripheral blood, obtained 28 days after the second dose of the MenACWY control vaccine. The receptors here all came from an adult who received the MenACWY meningococcal vaccine as a control.

The chain carries TRBV5-4 and TRBJ1-4; D remains ambiguous. Germline assignment: CDR1 SGHNT and CDR2 YYREEE (reference sequence). The CDR3 extends over 13 amino acids. The V end lost 3 bases, the J end lost 7 bases, and 10 bases lay between the germline ends. The CDR3 sequence is CASSSGRREKLFF. The CDR3 DNA sequence: TGTGCCAGCAGCTCAGGACGTCGTGAAAAACTGTTTTTT.

This chain's CDR3 is CASRGENTEAFF. The CDR3, as DNA: TGTGCCTCCCGCGGGGAGAACACTGAAGCTTTCTTT. The rearrangement links TRBV10-3 to TRBJ1-1, with D uncertain. CDR1 and CDR2 from the germline V gene are ENHRY and SYGVKD. The CDR3 loop spans 12 amino acids. V was shortened by 11 bases and J by 1 base, with 11 bases between the two germline ends.

The chain uses TRBV28 and TRBJ1-1; TRBD1 is a possible D gene (6 bases). V dropped 2 bases and J dropped 1 base, with 8 bases sitting between them. The CDR3 consists of 14 residues. CDR1 MDHEN and CDR2 SYDVKM come from the germline V gene. In DNA form, the CDR3 reads TGTGCCAGCAGTTTAACGGGACAGAACACTGAAGCTTTCTTT. Protein product: CASSLTGQNTEAFF.

V and J are TRBV12-5 and TRBJ2-5; 10 bases line up with TRBD1. V dropped 6 bases and J dropped 4; count of bases not matched to a gene: 5. This CDR3 contains 14 residues. The germline CDR1 and CDR2 sequences are LGHNT and FRNRAP. The CDR3 bases are TGTGCTAGTGGGGACCGGGACAGGGGAGAGACCCAGTACTTC. Amino acid sequence: CASGDRDRGETQYF.

This rearrangement joins TRBV5-6 to TRBJ1-3, with D hard to call. The CDR3 consists of 15 residues. The germline V gene encodes CDR1 SGHDT and CDR2 YYEEEE. V was shortened by 4 bases and J by 2 bases, with 13 bases between the two germline ends. For the CDR3, the DNA is TGTGCCAGCAGCCTCAAGGTGCTTACTGGAAACACCATATATTTT. Encoded protein: CASSLKVLTGNTIYF.

V and J are TRBV27 and TRBJ1-1, with 8 positions matching TRBD1. Germline-derived CDR1 and CDR2 are MNHEY and SMNVEV (reference sequence). J gave up 4 bases and V 5 bases, and 9 bases lay outside the gene matches. This CDR3 spans 15 amino acids. The CDR3 region has the DNA TGTGCCAGCAGTCCCGGACAGGGTCCGGGCACTGAAGCTTTCTTT. Residues: CASSPGQGPGTEAFF.

The CDR3 bases are TGCGCCAGCAGCTTCGCCGTGCGCAATGAGCAGTTCTTC. Protein product: CASSFAVRNEQFF. The chain recombines TRBV5-1 with TRBJ2-1; D unresolved. Germline values: CDR1 SGHRS, CDR2 YFSETQ. The CDR3 contains 13 residues. V dropped 2 bases and J dropped 6 bases, with 9 bases sitting between them.